This record looks at one TCR beta chain sequence and its context. Its antigen is unknown. Germline values: CDR1 MNHNY, CDR2 SVGAGI (reference sequence). CDR3 size: 12 residues. V dropped 2 bases and J dropped 7 bases, with 9 bases sitting between them. A J-beta primer mix and a sample-barcoded 5' primer were used in a second PCR of about 7 to 12 cycles. One entry per CDR3 protein results from TCRdb running MiXCR on the 5' RACE reads. Among over 700,000 distinct CDR3 sequences listed, roughly 25% were seen once. The data were obtained in a study of blood T cells in healthy people across ages. Overall study results and limits: TCR beta diversity, measured per million T cells, fell in a roughly linear way with age.

The data also belong to a second study, concerning T cells of mothers and their children.

The TCR was taken from a boy aged 5-17 years in good health. This chain links TRBV6-6 with TRBJ2-7, with a possible D match to TRBD1 (6 bases). The sequenced sample was blood. The CDR3 sequence is CASSYGGREQYF. Written as DNA, the CDR3 is TGTGCCAGCAGTTACGGGGGCCGGGAGCAGTACTTC.